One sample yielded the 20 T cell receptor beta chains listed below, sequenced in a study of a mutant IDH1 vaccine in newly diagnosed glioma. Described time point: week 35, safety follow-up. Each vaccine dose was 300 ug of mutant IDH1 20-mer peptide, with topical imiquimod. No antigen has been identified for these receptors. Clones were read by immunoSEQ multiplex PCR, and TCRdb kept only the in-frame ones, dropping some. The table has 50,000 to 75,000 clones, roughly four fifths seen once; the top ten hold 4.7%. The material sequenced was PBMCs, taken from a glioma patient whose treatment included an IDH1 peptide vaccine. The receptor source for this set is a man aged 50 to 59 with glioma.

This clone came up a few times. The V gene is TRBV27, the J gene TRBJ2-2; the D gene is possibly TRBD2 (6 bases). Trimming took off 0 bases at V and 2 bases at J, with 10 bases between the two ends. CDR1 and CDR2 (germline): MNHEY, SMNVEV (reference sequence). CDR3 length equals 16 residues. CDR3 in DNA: TGTGCCAGCAGTTTATCGCGACTAGGTAACACCGGGGAGCTGTTTTTT. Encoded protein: CASSLSRLGNTGELFF.

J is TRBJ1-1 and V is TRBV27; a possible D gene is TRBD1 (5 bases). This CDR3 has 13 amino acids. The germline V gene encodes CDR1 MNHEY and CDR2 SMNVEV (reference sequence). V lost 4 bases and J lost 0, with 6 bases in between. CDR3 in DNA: TGTGCCAGCAGTTGGGGGGTGAACACTGAAGCTTTCTTT. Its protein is CASSWGVNTEAFF.

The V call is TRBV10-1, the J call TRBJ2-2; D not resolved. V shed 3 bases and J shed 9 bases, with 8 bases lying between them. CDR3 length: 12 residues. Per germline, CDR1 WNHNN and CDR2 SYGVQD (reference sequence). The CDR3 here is CASSDPGRELFF. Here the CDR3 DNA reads TGCGCCAGCAGTGATCCGGGCCGGGAGCTGTTTTTT.

The DNA of the CDR3 is TGTGCCAGCAGTGAGGGAGTCCGGGAGGAAACTGAAGCTTTCTTT. Amino acid sequence: CASSEGVREETEAFF. The chain recombines TRBV2 with TRBJ1-1; no firm D call. The ends were cut back, 3 bases at V and 5 bases at J, with 16 bases in the middle. The germline CDR1 and CDR2 sequences are SNHLY and FYNNEI. The CDR3 spans 15 residues.

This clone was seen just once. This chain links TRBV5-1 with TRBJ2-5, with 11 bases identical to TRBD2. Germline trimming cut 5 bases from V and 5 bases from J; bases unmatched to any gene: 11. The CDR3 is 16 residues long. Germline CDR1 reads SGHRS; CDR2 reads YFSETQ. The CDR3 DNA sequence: TGCGCCAGCAGACTGACTAGCGGGGCGTCTTGGGAGACCCAGTACTTC. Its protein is CASRLTSGASWETQYF.

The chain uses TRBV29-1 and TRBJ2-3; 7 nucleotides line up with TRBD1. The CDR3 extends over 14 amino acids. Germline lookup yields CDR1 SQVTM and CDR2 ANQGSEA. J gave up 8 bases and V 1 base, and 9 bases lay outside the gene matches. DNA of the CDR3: TGCAGCGTTGAAGCTGACAGGGTCTCAGTTACGCAGTATTTT. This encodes CSVEADRVSVTQYF.

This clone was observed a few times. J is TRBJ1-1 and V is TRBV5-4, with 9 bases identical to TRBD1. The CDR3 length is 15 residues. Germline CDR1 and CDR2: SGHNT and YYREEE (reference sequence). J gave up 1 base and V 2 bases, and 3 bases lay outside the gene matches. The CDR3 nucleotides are TGTGCCAGCAGCTTCACAGGGGGCGGGAACACTGAAGCTTTCTTT. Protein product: CASSFTGGGNTEAFF.

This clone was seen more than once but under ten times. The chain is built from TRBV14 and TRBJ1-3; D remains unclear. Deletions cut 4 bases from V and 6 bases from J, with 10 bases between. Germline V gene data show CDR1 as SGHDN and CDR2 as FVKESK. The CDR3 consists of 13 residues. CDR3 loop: CASSRGFANTIYF. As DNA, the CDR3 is TGTGCCAGCAGCCGAGGGTTTGCAAACACCATATATTTT.

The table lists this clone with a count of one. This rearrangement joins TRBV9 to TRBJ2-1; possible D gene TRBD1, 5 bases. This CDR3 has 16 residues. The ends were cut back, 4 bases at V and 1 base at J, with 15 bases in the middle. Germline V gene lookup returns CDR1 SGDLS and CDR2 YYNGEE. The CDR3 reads CASSPRGSESYNEQFF. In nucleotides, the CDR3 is TGTGCCAGCAGCCCTAGGGGAAGTGAATCCTACAATGAGCAGTTCTTC.

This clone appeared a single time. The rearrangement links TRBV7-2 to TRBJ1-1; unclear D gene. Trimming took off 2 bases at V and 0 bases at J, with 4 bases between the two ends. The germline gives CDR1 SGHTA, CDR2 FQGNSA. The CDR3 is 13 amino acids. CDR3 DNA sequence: TGTGCCAGCAGCTTACATTTGAACACTGAAGCTTTCTTT. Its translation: CASSLHLNTEAFF.

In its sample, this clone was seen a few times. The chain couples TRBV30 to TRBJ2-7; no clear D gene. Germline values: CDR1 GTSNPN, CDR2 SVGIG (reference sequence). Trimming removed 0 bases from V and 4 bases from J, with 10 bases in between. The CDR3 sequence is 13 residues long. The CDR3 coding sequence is TGTGCCTGGAGTGTCGCCAGGTATTACGAGCAGTACTTC. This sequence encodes CAWSVARYYEQYF.

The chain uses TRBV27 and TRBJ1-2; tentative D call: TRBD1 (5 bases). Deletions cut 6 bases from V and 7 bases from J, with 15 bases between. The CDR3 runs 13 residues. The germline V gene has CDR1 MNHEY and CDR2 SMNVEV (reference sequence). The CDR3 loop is CASRPGTASGYTF. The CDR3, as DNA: TGTGCCAGCAGGCCGGGGACCGCGAGTGGCTACACCTTC.

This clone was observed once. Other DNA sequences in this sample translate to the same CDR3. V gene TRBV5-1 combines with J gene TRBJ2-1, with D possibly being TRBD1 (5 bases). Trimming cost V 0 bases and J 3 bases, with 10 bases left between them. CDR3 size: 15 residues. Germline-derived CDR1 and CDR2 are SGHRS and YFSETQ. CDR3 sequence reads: CASSLGAGFYNEQFF. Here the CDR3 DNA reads TGCGCCAGCAGCTTGGGAGCAGGGTTCTACAATGAGCAGTTCTTC.

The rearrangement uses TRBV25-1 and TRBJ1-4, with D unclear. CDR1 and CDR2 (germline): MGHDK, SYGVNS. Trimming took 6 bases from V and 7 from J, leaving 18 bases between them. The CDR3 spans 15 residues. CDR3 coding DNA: TGTGCCAGCAGCTCGAGGATGGGTCTAGGTGAAAAACTGTTTTTT. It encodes CASSSRMGLGEKLFF.

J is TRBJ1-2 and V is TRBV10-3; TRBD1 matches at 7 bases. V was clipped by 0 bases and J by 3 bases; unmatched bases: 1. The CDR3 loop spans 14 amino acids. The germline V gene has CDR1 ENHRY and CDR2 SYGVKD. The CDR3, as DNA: TGTGCCATCAGTGAGTCGGGACAGCACTATGGCTACACCTTC. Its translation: CAISESGQHYGYTF.

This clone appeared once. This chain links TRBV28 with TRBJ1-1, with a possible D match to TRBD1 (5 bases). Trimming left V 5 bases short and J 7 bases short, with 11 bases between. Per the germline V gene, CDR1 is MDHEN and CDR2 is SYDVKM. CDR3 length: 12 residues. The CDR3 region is CASSLGRGEAFF. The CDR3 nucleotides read TGTGCCAGCAGTCTGGGACGAGGTGAAGCTTTCTTT.

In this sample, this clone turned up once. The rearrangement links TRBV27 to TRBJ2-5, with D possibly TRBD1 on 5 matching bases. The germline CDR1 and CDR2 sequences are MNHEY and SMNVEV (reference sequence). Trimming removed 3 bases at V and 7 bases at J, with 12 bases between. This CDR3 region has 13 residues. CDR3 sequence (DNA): TGTGCCAGCAGTTTGGGGCAAACAGGGACCCAGTACTTC. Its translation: CASSLGQTGTQYF.

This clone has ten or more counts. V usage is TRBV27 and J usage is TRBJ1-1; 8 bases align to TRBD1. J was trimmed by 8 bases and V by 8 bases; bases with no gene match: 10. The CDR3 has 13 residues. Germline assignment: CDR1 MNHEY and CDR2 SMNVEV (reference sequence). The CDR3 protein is CASGEDRGLEAFF. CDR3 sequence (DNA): TGTGCCAGCGGGGAAGACAGGGGTCTCGAAGCTTTCTTT.

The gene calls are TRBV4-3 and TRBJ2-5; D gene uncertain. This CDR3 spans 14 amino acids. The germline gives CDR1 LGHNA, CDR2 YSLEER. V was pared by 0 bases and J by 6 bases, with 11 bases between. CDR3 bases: TGCGCCAGCAGCCAAGATACTCAGGTGAAGACCCAGTACTTC. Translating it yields CASSQDTQVKTQYF.

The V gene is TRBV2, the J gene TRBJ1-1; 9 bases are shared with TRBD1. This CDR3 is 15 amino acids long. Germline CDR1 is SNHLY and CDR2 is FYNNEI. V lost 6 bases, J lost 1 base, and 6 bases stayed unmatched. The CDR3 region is CASSSGTGSNTEAFF. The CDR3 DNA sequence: TGTGCCAGCAGCAGCGGGACAGGGTCGAACACTGAAGCTTTCTTT. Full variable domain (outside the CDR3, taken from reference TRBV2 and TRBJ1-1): EPEVTQTPSHQVTQMGQEVILRCVPISNHLYFYWYRQILGQKVEFLVSFYNNEISEKSEIFDDQFSVERPDGSNFTLKIRSTKLEDSAMYFCASSSGTGSNTEAFFGQGTRLTVV.